This paragraph reports one T cell receptor (beta chain). Its specificity is unknown. An end of the junction differs from the germline gene, which may be a read error. The CDR3 is 13 amino acids. TCRdb itself ran the reads through MiXCR, one entry per CDR3 protein. The profile covers some 920,000 distinct CDR3 sequences, with 30% to 40% appearing a single time and over 13% taken by the ten largest. The sample is drawn from a study of T cell repertoires in cytomegalovirus infection. Study information: Signatures in public TCR beta sequences pointed to both CMV infection and matching HLA type.

General study results and limits: The cumulative frequency of public TCR beta families identified carriers of CMV plus the relevant HLA. Across the ex vivo response, the dominant clonotypes were HLA-C-restricted CMV-specific TCR beta clonotypes.

This clonotype was obtained from a human donor in good health (CMV status not recorded). Some clones in this sample may be carry-over from other donors' samples. The chain employs TRBV7-1 and TRBJ1-5, with D uncertain. TRBV7-1 is an ORF, and what it does is uncertain. Here the sequenced sample was cultured CD8+ T cells from PBMCs, taken from culture after CMV antigen stimulation. In DNA form, the CDR3 reads TGTGCCAGCAGCGACTTTTCGGATCAGGTACTGAATTTT. This gives the protein CASSDFSDQVLNF.